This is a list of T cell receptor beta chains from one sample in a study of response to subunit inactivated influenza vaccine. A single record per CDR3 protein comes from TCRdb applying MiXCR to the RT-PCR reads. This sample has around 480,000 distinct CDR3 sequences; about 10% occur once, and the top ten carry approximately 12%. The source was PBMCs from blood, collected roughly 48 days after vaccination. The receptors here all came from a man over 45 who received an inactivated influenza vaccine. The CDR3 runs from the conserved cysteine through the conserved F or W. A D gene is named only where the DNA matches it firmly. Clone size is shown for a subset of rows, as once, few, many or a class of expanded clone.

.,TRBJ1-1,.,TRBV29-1,TGCAGCGTCATGACAGTCAACACTGAAGCTTTCTTT,CSVMTVNTEAFF
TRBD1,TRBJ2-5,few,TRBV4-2,TGTGCCAGCAGCCAAGACGGACAGGGTAGGGAGACCCAGTACTTC,CASSQDGQGRETQYF
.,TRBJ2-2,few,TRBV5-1,TGCGCCAGCAGCTTGGAGGGACAGCGGGCCGGGGAGCTGTTTTTT,CASSLEGQRAGELFF
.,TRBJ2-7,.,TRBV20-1,TGCAGTGTTCGGCGGGAAAGCATCTACGAGCAGTACTTC,CSVRRESIYEQYF
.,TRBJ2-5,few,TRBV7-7,TGTGCTAGCAGCCCTTTGCGGCGGCAAGAGACCCAGTACTTC,CASSPLRRQETQYF
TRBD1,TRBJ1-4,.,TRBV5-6,TGTGCCAGCAGCAACAGGGGATTTACTAATGAAAAACTGTTTTTT,CASSNRGFTNEKLFF
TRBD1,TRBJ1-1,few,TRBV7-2,TGTGCCAGCAGCTTAGCGGGACAGGGATTAACTGAAGCTTTCTTT,CASSLAGQGLTEAFF
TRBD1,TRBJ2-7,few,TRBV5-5,TGTGCCAGCAGCTTGGGAGGGGGCCCCTTCTACGAGCAGTACTTC,CASSLGGGPFYEQYF
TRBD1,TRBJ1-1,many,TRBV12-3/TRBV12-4,TGTGCCAGCAGGAGGGGGCTCTTGAACACTGAAGCTTTCTTT,CASRRGLLNTEAFF
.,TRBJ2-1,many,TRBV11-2,TGTGCCAGCAGCGGGGGTGGAATTACATACAATGAGCAGTTCTTC,CASSGGGITYNEQFF
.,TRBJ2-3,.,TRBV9,TGTGCCAGCAGCGTAGACGGAGGGAGCGCAGATACGCAGTATTTT,CASSVDGGSADTQYF
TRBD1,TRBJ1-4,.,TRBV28,TGTGCCAGCAGGGCCTTAGGGGGGACAGGGTTCGAAAAACTGTTTTTT,CASRALGGTGFEKLFF
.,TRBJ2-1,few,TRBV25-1,TGTGCCAGCGGCGTGGGAGGCCGGTACAATGAGCAGTTCTTC,CASGVGGRYNEQFF
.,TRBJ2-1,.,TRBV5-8,TGTGCCAGCACCGACAGTGGCGCAATGAATGAGCAGTTCTTC,CASTDSGAMNEQFF
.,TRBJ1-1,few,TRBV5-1,TGCGCCAGCAGCTTGGGACCGAGTAACACTGAAGCTTTCTTT,CASSLGPSNTEAFF
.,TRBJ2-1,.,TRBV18,TGTGCCAGCTCACCCCGGAATGTCAGGGAAGTGTCCCTAGAGCAGTTCTTC,CASSPRNVREVSLEQFF
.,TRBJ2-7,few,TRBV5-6,TGTGCCAGCAGCCAAAACCCGGGAACCTACGAGCAGTACTTC,CASSQNPGTYEQYF
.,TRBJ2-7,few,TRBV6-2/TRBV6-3,TGTGCCAGCAGTTACGTGGGATTCCACGAGCAGTACTTC,CASSYVGFHEQYF
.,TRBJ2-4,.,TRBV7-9,TGTGCCAGCAGCTCCAATAGGGGTTTAGGAGAGAGCTTC,CASSSNRGLGESF
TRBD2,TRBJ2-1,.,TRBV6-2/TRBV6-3,TGTGCCAGCAGTTACAAGCGGGAGTTAAATGAGCAGTTCTTC,CASSYKRELNEQFF
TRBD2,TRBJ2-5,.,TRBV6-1,TGTGCCAGCAGTCGAATATGGACTAGCGGGAGCGGGGAGACCCAGTACTTC,CASSRIWTSGSGETQYF
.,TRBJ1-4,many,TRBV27,TGTGCCAGCAGTCTGACAGTCTCCACTAATGAAAAACTGTTTTTT,CASSLTVSTNEKLFF
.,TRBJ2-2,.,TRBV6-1,TGTGCCAGTGGGGCGGGGTGGGACACCGGGGAGCTGTTTTTT,CASGAGWDTGELFF
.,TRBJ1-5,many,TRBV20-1,TGCAGTGCTAGAGATGATCTTAGCAATCAGCCCCAGCATTTT,CSARDDLSNQPQHF
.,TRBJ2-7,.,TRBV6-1,TGTGCCAGCGGGCGGAGCAGGGGTTACGAGCAGTACTTC,CASGRSRGYEQYF
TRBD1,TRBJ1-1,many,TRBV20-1,TGCAGTGCTAAACCGACAGGGGTGGGCACTGAAGCTTTCTTT,CSAKPTGVGTEAFF
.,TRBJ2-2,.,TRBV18,TGTGCCAGCTCACCACGGGACACCACCGGGGAGCTGTTTTTT,CASSPRDTTGELFF
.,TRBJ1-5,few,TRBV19,TGTGCCAGTAGTTCCCCAGGACAGATTCAGCCCCAGCATTTT,CASSSPGQIQPQHF
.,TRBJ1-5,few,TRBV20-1,TGCAGTATAGGATACCCCAATCAGCCCCAGCATTTT,CSIGYPNQPQHF
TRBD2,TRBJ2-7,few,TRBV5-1,TGCGCCAGCAGCTTGCCGCCCGGGACTAGCGGGAGTATGGTAAGCGAGCAGTACTTC,CASSLPPGTSGSMVSEQYF
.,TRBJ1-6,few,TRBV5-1,TGCGCCAGCAGGGACGGACAGAATAATTCACCCCTCCACTTT,CASRDGQNNSPLHF
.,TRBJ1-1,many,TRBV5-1,TGCGCCAGCAGCTTTCGGAGGGTGAACACTGAAGCTTTCTTT,CASSFRRVNTEAFF
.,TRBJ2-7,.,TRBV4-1,TGCGCCAGCAGCCAAGTCCCAGGGTACTCCTACGAGCAGTACTTC,CASSQVPGYSYEQYF
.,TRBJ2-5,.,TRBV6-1,TGTGCCAGCACTACTAGGGCAGGCCCGGTTCAGGAGACCCAGTACTTC,CASTTRAGPVQETQYF
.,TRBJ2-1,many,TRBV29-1,TGCAGCGTTGAGGGTTTGCAGGGGATATCGGCTTACAATGAGCAGTTCTTC,CSVEGLQGISAYNEQFF
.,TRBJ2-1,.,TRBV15,TGTGCCACCAGCATTAAACAGGGCTCTGAGCAGTTCTTC,CATSIKQGSEQFF
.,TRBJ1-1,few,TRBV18,TGTGCCAGCTCACCACCTCTAGGGGGGCCTTATGAAGCTTTCTTT,CASSPPLGGPYEAFF
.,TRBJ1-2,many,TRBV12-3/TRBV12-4,TGTGCCAGCAGCTTGCAGGGTGATGGCTACACCTTC,CASSLQGDGYTF
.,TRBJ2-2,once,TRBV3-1,TGTGCCAGCAGCCAAAAAGGGTACACCGGGGAGCTGTTTTTT,CASSQKGYTGELFF
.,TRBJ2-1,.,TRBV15,TGTGCCACCAGCACACTAAAGACGGATAAGGCCTCCTACAATGAGCAGTTCTTC,CATSTLKTDKASYNEQFF
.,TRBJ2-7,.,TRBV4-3,TGCGCCAGCAGCCAAGAAGTTAGGGGCTACGAGCAGTACTTC,CASSQEVRGYEQYF
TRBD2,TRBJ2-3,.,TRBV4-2,TGTGCCAGCAGCCTCGGACTAGCGGGGGGCAACACAGATACGCAGTATTTT,CASSLGLAGGNTDTQYF
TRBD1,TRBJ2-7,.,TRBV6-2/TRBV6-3,TGTGCCAGCACGCCGTCCGGGACAGGGAGGTCCTACGAGCAGTACTTC,CASTPSGTGRSYEQYF
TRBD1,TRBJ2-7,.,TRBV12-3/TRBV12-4,TGTGCCAGCAGTCAACCGGGACAGGGGCCCCGAAAGCAGTACTTC,CASSQPGQGPRKQYF
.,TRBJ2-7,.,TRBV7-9,TGTGCCAGCAGCCCCATGGGGGTATCCTACGAGCAGTACTTC,CASSPMGVSYEQYF
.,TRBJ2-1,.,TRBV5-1,TGCGCCAGCAGCTTGGGACAGACCTCCCTACTCAATGAGCAGTTCTTC,CASSLGQTSLLNEQFF
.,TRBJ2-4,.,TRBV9,TGTGCCAGCAGCGACGGCAGATGGCTAGCCAAAAACATTCAGTACTTC,CASSDGRWLAKNIQYF
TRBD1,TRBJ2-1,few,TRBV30,TGTGCCTGGAGTGTACCGGACAGGGGGCTCTTTCAGTTCTTC,CAWSVPDRGLFQFF
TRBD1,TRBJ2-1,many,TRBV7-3,TGTGCCAGCAGCTTAACGGGGTTTGGGGACAGGGCCTACAATGAGCAGTTCTTC,CASSLTGFGDRAYNEQFF
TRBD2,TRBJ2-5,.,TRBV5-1,TGCGCCAGCAGCGCTAGACTAGCGGGGATTAAAGAGACCCAGTACTTC,CASSARLAGIKETQYF
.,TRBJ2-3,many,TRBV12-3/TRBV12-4,TGTGCCAGCAGCTATTTGTCTTTGACAGATACGCAGTATTTT,CASSYLSLTDTQYF
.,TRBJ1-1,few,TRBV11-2,TGTGCCAGCAGCTTGTCCGAGGGAAGGACGACTGAAGCTTTCTTT,CASSLSEGRTTEAFF
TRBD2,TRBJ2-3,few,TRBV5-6,TGTGCCAGCAGCTTGGTAGCGGGAGGGATTGCAGATACGCAGTATTTT,CASSLVAGGIADTQYF
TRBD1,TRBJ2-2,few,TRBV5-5,TGTGCCAGCAGCTTTTTTAAGGGGGCAACCGGGGAGCTGTTTTTT,CASSFFKGATGELFF
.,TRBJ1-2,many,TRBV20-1,TGCAGTGCTAGGTGGGAGAGGTCCTATGGCTACACCTTC,CSARWERSYGYTF
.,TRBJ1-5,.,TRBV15,TGTGCCACCAGCAGAGATGGGAGTGAGGATCAGCCCCAGCATTTT,CATSRDGSEDQPQHF
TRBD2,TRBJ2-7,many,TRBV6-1,TGTGCCAGCCCCGCTAGCGGGACTTCCTACGAGCAGTACTTC,CASPASGTSYEQYF
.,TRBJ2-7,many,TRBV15,TGTGCCACCAGCAGAGATCTGGGCGAGCAGTACTTC,CATSRDLGEQYF